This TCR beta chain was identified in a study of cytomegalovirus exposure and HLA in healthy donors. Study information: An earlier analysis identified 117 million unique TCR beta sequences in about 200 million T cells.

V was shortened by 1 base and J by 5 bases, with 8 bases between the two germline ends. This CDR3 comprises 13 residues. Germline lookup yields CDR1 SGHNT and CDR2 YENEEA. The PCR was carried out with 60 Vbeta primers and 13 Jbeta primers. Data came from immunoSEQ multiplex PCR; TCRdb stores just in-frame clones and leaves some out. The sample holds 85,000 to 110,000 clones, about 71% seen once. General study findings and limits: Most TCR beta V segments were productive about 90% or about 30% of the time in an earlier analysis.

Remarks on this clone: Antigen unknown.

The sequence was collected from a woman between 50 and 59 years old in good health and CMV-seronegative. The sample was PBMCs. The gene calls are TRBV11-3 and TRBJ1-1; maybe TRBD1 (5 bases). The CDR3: CASSLAGGTEAFF. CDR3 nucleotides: TGTGCCAGCAGCTTAGCGGGGGGTACTGAAGCTTTCTTT.